This T cell receptor beta chain was identified during a study of CD8 T cells in ankylosing spondylitis (TCRdb year 2017). As for the study more broadly: The study set out to find disease-linked TCR variants by profiling T cell receptor beta repertoires in ankylosing spondylitis patients and healthy donors. Peripheral blood was sampled, and synovial fluid was also collected from ankylosing spondylitis patients. The whole study cohort included 108 healthy donors and 25 or so ankylosing spondylitis patients. What the authors observed across the whole study: In peripheral blood, the disease-linked clones were found at relatively low frequencies and had a CD8+ phenotype. The disease-linked clones were reported to be significantly enriched in matched synovial fluid samples from ankylosing spondylitis patients. A TCR beta motif made up of several highly homologous amino acid variants appeared to be characteristic of blood from ankylosing spondylitis patients. Some motif variants had previously been reported in the synovial fluid and blood of reactive arthritis patients, which suggests shared mechanisms of disease initiation.

This clonotype was recorded at least ten times. Its antigen is not yet known. Base-call qualities are not available, and no considerably larger clone is one nucleotide away. Trimming takes 4 bases from V and 5 bases from J, and the germline ends sit 6 bases apart. The CDR3 sequence holds 12 residues, the cysteine and phenylalanine included. The read is trimmed to its CDR3 DNA, 36 bases read in frame from base 1. The germline V gene (reference sequence) gives CDR1 as SEHNR and CDR2 as FQNEAQ. The sequencing machine was an Illumina HiSeq 2500. Quantitative 5'-RACE with molecular barcodes was used to prepare TCR beta libraries. In the original analysis: A new computational method, built on a probabilistic model of VDJ rearrangement, was used to identify disease-linked TCR variants. TCRdb reanalyzed the raw reads on its own, using fastp at Q25 for trimming and MiXCR for clone calling, and kept in-frame beta chains. Every distinct CDR3 protein forms one entry, paired with its most common genes and DNA. Here the V and J calls rest on TCRdb's processing, not on the authors' analysis. Within this sample are about 440,000 distinct CDR3 sequences, with about 15% of them counted one time only. 0.85% to 1.3% of the sample comes from the top ten.

The rearranged segments are TRBV7-9 and TRBJ1-5; a confident D gene designation cannot be given. The sample was blood, either unsorted or a sorted T cell fraction (not recorded which). This clonotype originated in a male donor with ankylosing spondylitis. The CDR3 has the sequence CASSSDYQPQHF. The nucleotide sequence is TGTGCCAGCAGCTCAGACTATCAGCCCCAGCATTTT.